This TCR beta chain was recovered during a study of blood T cell repertoires in COVID-19. CDR1 is SQVTM, CDR2 ANQGSEA, per germline. The CDR3 runs 13 residues. Data came from immunoSEQ multiplex PCR; TCRdb stores just in-frame clones and leaves some out. The sample consists of 25,000 to 35,000 clones, roughly nine tenths of them appearing once. The TCR was taken from a human donor in a cohort sampled during active COVID-19. Sequencing was done on a sample of peripheral blood. The chain has TRBV29-1 and TRBJ2-7; a possible D gene is TRBD1 (5 bases). CDR3 amino acids: CRRWGPLRTEQYF. The CDR3 DNA reads as TGCAGGCGTTGGGGCCCGCTAAGAACAGAGCAGTACTTC.